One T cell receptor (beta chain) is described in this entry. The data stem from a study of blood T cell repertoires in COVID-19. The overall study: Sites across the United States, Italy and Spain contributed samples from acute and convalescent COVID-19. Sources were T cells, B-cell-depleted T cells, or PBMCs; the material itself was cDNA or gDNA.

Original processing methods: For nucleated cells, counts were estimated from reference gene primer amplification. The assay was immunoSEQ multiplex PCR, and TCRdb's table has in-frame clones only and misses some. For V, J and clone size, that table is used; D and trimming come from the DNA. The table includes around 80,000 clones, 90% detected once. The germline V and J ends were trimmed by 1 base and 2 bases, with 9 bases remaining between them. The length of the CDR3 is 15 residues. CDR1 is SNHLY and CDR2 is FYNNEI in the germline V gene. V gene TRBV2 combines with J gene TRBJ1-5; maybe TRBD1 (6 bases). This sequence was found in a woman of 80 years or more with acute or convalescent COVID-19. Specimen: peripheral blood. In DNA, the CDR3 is TGTGCCAGCAGTGAAGACAGGGTCGGCAATCAGCCCCAGCATTTT. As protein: CASSEDRVGNQPQHF.